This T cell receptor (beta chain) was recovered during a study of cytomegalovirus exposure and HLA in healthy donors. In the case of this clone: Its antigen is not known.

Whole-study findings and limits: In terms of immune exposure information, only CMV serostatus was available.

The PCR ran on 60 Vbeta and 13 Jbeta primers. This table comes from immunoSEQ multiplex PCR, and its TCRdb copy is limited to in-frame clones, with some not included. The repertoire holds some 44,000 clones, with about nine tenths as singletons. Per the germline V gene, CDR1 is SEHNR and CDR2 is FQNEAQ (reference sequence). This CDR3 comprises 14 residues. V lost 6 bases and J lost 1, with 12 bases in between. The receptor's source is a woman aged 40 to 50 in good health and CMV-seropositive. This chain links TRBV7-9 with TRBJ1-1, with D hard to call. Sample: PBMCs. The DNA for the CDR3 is TGTGCCAGCAGTCAGATTACAGAGAACACTGAAGCTTTCTTT. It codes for CASSQITENTEAFF.